These 28 T cell receptor beta chains share one sample of origin, sequenced in a study of identical twins. TCRdb passed the 5' RACE reads through MiXCR, listing each CDR3 protein once. Of some 440,000 distinct CDR3 sequences listed, around 24% were seen once; the top ten hold 2.5% to 3.5%. This same sample was also part of a study on T cells expressing NK-cell markers.

Sequenced: CD4+ T cells sorted from blood. These receptors were taken from a woman younger than 30 in good health.

V usage is TRBV21-1 and J usage is TRBJ2-1; the table's D call, TRBD1, was not checked against the DNA. TRBV21-1 counts as a pseudogene. This CDR3 region has 19 residues. CDR3 sequence reads: CASSKSRDRGWGSYNEQFF. CDR3 nucleotide sequence: TGTGCCAGCAGCAAGTCCCGGGACAGGGGTTGGGGCTCCTACAATGAGCAGTTCTTC.

The chain employs TRBV11-2 and TRBJ2-1; TRBD2 agrees at 10 bases. CDR3 length: 16 residues. Germline V gene lookup returns CDR1 SGHAT and CDR2 FQNNGV. Trimming at V came to 0 bases and at J to 6 bases, leaving 5 bases not matched to a gene. The CDR3 reads CASSLDLLAGSNEQFF. The CDR3 nucleotides read TGTGCCAGCAGCTTAGATCTACTAGCGGGGAGCAATGAGCAGTTCTTC.

The genes are TRBV20-1 and TRBJ2-1; weak D call: TRBD2 (6 bases). The CDR3 length is 13 residues. Germline lookup yields CDR1 DFQATT and CDR2 SNEGSKA (reference sequence). Trimming pared 0 bases from V and 7 bases from J, leaving 10 bases between. The CDR3 bases are TGCAGTGCTAGAGAGCCTCGGGGGAATGAGCAGTTCTTC. It translates to CSAREPRGNEQFF.

This clonotype has more than one count but fewer than ten. This chain links TRBV20-1 with TRBJ1-2; D unclear. V was trimmed by 4 bases and J by 6 bases, leaving 12 bases between them. This CDR3 has 12 residues. Germline CDR1 DFQATT, CDR2 SNEGSKA (reference sequence). CDR3 loop: CSANEQVDGYTF. In DNA, the CDR3 is TGCAGTGCTAACGAGCAGGTGGATGGCTACACCTTC.

This clonotype was seen only a few times. V gene TRBV5-1 combines with J gene TRBJ1-2; 9 bases match TRBD1. The CDR3 spans 15 residues. Germline assignment: CDR1 SGHRS and CDR2 YFSETQ. The junction had 9 bases not matched to a gene; V was cut back by 4 bases and J by 5 bases. The CDR3 spells CASSPQGALRYGYTF. CDR3 nucleotide sequence: TGCGCCAGCAGCCCACAGGGGGCGCTGAGATATGGCTACACCTTC. The complete variable domain, with remaining parts taken from reference TRBV5-1 and TRBJ1-2, reads KAGVTQTPRYLIKTRGQQVTLSCSPISGHRSVSWYQQTPGQGLQFLFEYFSETQRNKGNFPGRFSGRQFSNSRSEMNVSTLELGDSALYLCASSPQGALRYGYTFGSGTRLTVV.

The chain couples TRBV3-1 to TRBJ1-1, with TRBD1 identical over 8 bases. Trimming cost V 1 base and J 8 bases; bases outside gene matches: 6. Germline CDR1 is LGHDT and CDR2 is YNNKEL (reference sequence). The CDR3 is 14 residues long. CDR3 residues: CASSQGDRGPEAFF. CDR3 DNA: TGTGCCAGCAGCCAAGGCGACAGGGGCCCCGAAGCTTTCTTT.

Concerning this clonotype: A read error may produce the germline difference seen at one junction end. The rearrangement links TRBV10-3 to TRBJ2-7, with D perhaps TRBD1 or TRBD2 (5 bases each). The CDR3 totals 14 residues. The germline gives CDR1 ENHRY, CDR2 SYGVKD. In nucleotides, the CDR3 is TGTGCCATCAGCCTGGGTGGGACCTCCTTCGAGCAGTACTTC. Protein sequence: CAISLGGTSFEQYF.

This clonotype has only a few counts. The rearrangement links TRBV12-3 or TRBV12-4 to TRBJ1-1; possibly TRBD1 for D (5 bases). This CDR3 has 14 residues. V was shortened by 10 bases and J by 4 bases, with 19 bases between the two germline ends. This chain's CDR3 is CATQPGRRSTEAFF. The DNA of the CDR3 is TGTGCCACCCAGCCAGGGCGCAGAAGCACTGAAGCTTTCTTT.

This clonotype has only a few counts. The rearrangement joins TRBV20-1 to TRBJ2-1; D assignment may be TRBD1 or TRBD2 (6 bases each). There are 15 residues in the CDR3. CDR1 is DFQATT, CDR2 SNEGSKA, per germline (reference sequence). V shed 6 bases and J shed 0 bases, with 15 bases lying between them. The chain's CDR3 is CSAQSRGPSYNEQFF. CDR3 sequence (DNA): TGCAGTGCCCAATCCCGGGGGCCCTCCTACAATGAGCAGTTCTTC.

V gene TRBV12-3 or TRBV12-4 combines with J gene TRBJ1-1; 9 bases fit TRBD1. This CDR3 is built from 14 residues. Trimming cost V 6 bases and J 7 bases; bases outside gene matches: 9. CDR3 in amino acids: CASSRQGVSIEAFF. DNA of the CDR3: TGTGCCAGCAGCCGACAGGGGGTTAGCATTGAAGCTTTCTTT.

The rearrangement uses TRBV29-1 and TRBJ1-2; perhaps TRBD1 as D (6 bases). The ends were cut back, 6 bases at V and 6 bases at J, with 11 bases in the middle. The CDR3 consists of 11 residues. CDR1 is SQVTM and CDR2 is ANQGSEA in the germline V gene. The CDR3 spells CSVTGWDGYTF. CDR3 bases: TGCAGCGTCACAGGGTGGGATGGCTACACCTTC.

The rearrangement joins TRBV7-2 to TRBJ2-7; D is undetermined. V was shortened by 5 bases and J by 2 bases, with 19 bases between the two germline ends. The CDR3 covers 16 residues. Germline V lookup: CDR1 SGHTA, CDR2 FQGNSA. The CDR3 here is CASSKPVGPLPYEQYF. The CDR3 DNA follows: TGTGCCAGCAGCAAACCTGTCGGCCCGTTACCCTACGAGCAGTACTTC.

This clonotype was found a few times. The V and J genes are TRBV20-1 and TRBJ2-7; no definite D call. The CDR3 loop spans 13 amino acids. With 0 bases removed from V and 4 bases from J, the gap between germline ends came to 10 bases. Germline V gives CDR1 DFQATT, CDR2 SNEGSKA (reference sequence). The CDR3 coding sequence is TGCAGTGCTAGAGATCCCCACAGTTACGAGCAGTACTTC. Amino acids: CSARDPHSYEQYF.

This chain links TRBV20-1 with TRBJ2-5; tentatively, D is TRBD2 (5 bases). The CDR3 loop spans 12 amino acids. Germline CDR1 reads DFQATT; CDR2 reads SNEGSKA (reference sequence). The germline V and J ends were trimmed by 5 bases and 7 bases, with 14 bases remaining between them. CDR3 DNA sequence: TGCAGTGCTTCCCGCCTTCTAGCGACCCAGTACTTC. As protein: CSASRLLATQYF.

The table lists this clonotype with a few counts. V and J are TRBV12-3 or TRBV12-4 and TRBJ1-6; tentatively, D is TRBD1 (6 bases). CDR3 length equals 14 residues. The V end lost 5 bases, the J end lost 6 bases, and 11 bases lay between the germline ends. In DNA, the CDR3 is TGTGCCAGCAGTGCAGGGGTTACTAATTCACCCCTCCACTTT. This encodes CASSAGVTNSPLHF.

This clonotype was detected only once. The J gene is TRBJ2-1, the V gene TRBV3-1, with 10 positions matching TRBD2. CDR1 is LGHDT and CDR2 is YNNKEL in the germline V gene (reference sequence). This CDR3 is 17 amino acids long. The junction had 16 bases not matched to a gene; V was cut back by 11 bases and J by 3 bases. The CDR3 DNA sequence: TGTGCCTGCTGCCAAGATCTCAGCGGGGGGGTCTACAATGAGCAGTTCTTC. Amino acids: CACCQDLSGGVYNEQFF.

The chain carries TRBV7-9 and TRBJ2-3, with 12 bases identical to TRBD2. The V segment lost 5 bases and the J segment 4 bases; nucleotides outside the gene matches: 7. The CDR3 has 16 residues. The germline gives CDR1 SEHNR, CDR2 FQNEAQ (reference sequence). The DNA for the CDR3 is TGTGCCAGCAGCAACCTAGCGGGAGGGCCGGCAGATACGCAGTATTTT. Residues: CASSNLAGGPADTQYF. Together with reference TRBV7-9 and TRBJ2-3, the CDR3 gives the full variable domain: DTGVSQNPRHKITKRGQNVTFRCDPISEHNRLYWYRQTLGQGPEFLTYFQNEAQLEKSRLLSDRFSAERPKGSFSTLEIQRTEQGDSAMYLCASSNLAGGPADTQYFGPGTRLTVL.

V usage is TRBV7-2 and J usage is TRBJ2-5; no reliable D call. The CDR3 loop spans 8 amino acids. Per the germline V gene, CDR1 is SGHTA and CDR2 is FQGNSA. The ends were cut back, 9 bases at V and 9 bases at J, with 5 bases in the middle. CDR3 protein: CARGSQYF. The CDR3 nucleotides read TGTGCCAGAGGGTCCCAGTACTTC. The full variable domain, completed using reference TRBV7-2 and TRBJ2-5, is GAGVSQSPSNKVTEKGKDVELRCDPISGHTALYWYRQSLGQGLEFLIYFQGNSAPDKSGLPSDRFSAERTGGSVSTLTIQRTQQEDSAVYLCARGSQYFGPGTRLLVL.

This clonotype was recorded a few times. This chain links TRBV12-3 or TRBV12-4 with TRBJ1-6; tentative D call: TRBD1 (5 bases). The CDR3 consists of 14 residues. Trimming cost V 8 bases and J 9 bases, with 17 bases left between them. CDR3 loop: CASQARGSGSPLHF. The DNA of the CDR3 is TGTGCCAGCCAAGCCCGGGGGTCTGGTTCACCCCTCCACTTT.

The sample holds a few counts of this clonotype. The chain joins TRBV20-1 to TRBJ2-5; maybe TRBD2 (6 bases). The V end lost 0 bases, the J end lost 5 bases, and 16 bases lay between the germline ends. Germline V gene data show CDR1 as DFQATT and CDR2 as SNEGSKA (reference sequence). The CDR3 consists of 15 residues. CDR3 residues: CSARDTAGGSETQYF. The CDR3 bases are TGCAGTGCTAGAGATACAGCGGGTGGATCGGAGACCCAGTACTTC.

The rearrangement joins TRBV9 to TRBJ2-7, with D perhaps assigned TRBD1 or TRBD2 (5 bases each). Germline lookup yields CDR1 SGDLS and CDR2 YYNGEE. Trimming stripped 0 bases from V and 7 bases from J, with 17 bases between. This CDR3 has 15 amino acids. The CDR3 here is CASSVDPGRGMEQYF. The CDR3 DNA reads as TGTGCCAGCAGCGTAGACCCGGGACGAGGTATGGAGCAGTACTTC.

The chain recombines TRBV12-3 or TRBV12-4 with TRBJ1-2, with 7 bases matching TRBD1. The V gene end was trimmed by 6 bases and the J gene end by 7 bases; junction bases not matched to a gene: 8. The CDR3 totals 13 residues. The CDR3 nucleotides are TGTGCCAGCAGATTGACAGGGCGAGGTGGCTACACCTTC. It codes for CASRLTGRGGYTF.

A word on this clonotype: A junction boundary mismatches the germline segment, possibly from a read error. For the CDR3, the DNA is TGTGCCAGCATTGAAGGACAGGGGCGAGGTGGCTACACCTTC. This sequence encodes CASIEGQGRGGYTF. The chain couples TRBV2 to TRBJ1-2, with 9 bases identical to TRBD1. The CDR3 spans 14 residues. Germline V gene data show CDR1 as SNHLY and CDR2 as FYNNEI.

The chain combines TRBV6-5 with TRBJ2-3; 8 bases are a match to TRBD2. Trimming at V came to 0 bases and at J to 4 bases, leaving 12 bases not matched to a gene. Germline CDR1 reads MNHEY; CDR2 reads SVGAGI. The CDR3 totals 18 residues. The CDR3 DNA reads as TGTGCCAGCAGTTACTCGATCTTTGGGGCGGGGGGTCCAGATACGCAGTATTTT. Translation gives CASSYSIFGAGGPDTQYF.

The chain combines TRBV4-2 with TRBJ1-4, with D maybe TRBD1 (5 bases). Germline V gives CDR1 LGHNA, CDR2 YNFKEQ. Trimming took 0 bases from V and 1 from J, leaving 9 bases between them. This CDR3 is 16 amino acids long. Here the CDR3 reads CASSQDLGVTNEKLFF. DNA of the CDR3: TGTGCCAGCAGCCAAGATTTAGGGGTAACTAATGAAAAACTGTTTTTT.

The chain links TRBV6-1 to TRBJ1-1; D uncertain. Trimming took 2 bases from V and 4 from J, leaving 11 bases between them. The CDR3 has 14 residues. The V gene's germline CDR1 is MNHNS and CDR2 SASEGT. Here the CDR3 DNA reads TGTGCCAGCAGTGAACTCCGGGTTAGCACTGAAGCTTTCTTT. It specifies CASSELRVSTEAFF.

Many counts were recorded for this clonotype. This chain uses TRBV2 with TRBJ2-3, with D possibly TRBD2 on 6 matching bases. The length of the CDR3 is 14 residues. Germline CDR1 SNHLY, CDR2 FYNNEI. The ends were cut back, 6 bases at V and 3 bases at J, with 13 bases in the middle. The CDR3 loop reads CASSPGLTTDTQYF. The DNA for the CDR3 is TGTGCCAGCAGCCCGGGACTGACTACAGATACGCAGTATTTT. Together with reference TRBV2 and TRBJ2-3, the CDR3 gives the full variable domain: EPEVTQTPSHQVTQMGQEVILRCVPISNHLYFYWYRQILGQKVEFLVSFYNNEISEKSEIFDDQFSVERPDGSNFTLKIRSTKLEDSAMYFCASSPGLTTDTQYFGPGTRLTVL.

The chain is built from TRBV7-3 and TRBJ2-7, with TRBD2 matching 7 bases. Per germline, CDR1 SGHTA and CDR2 FQGTGA. This CDR3 is built from 15 residues. J lost 2 bases, V lost 3 bases, and 7 bases had no gene match. The CDR3 protein is CASSLERGSTYEQYF. The DNA of the CDR3 is TGTGCCAGCAGCTTGGAGCGGGGTTCGACCTACGAGCAGTACTTC.